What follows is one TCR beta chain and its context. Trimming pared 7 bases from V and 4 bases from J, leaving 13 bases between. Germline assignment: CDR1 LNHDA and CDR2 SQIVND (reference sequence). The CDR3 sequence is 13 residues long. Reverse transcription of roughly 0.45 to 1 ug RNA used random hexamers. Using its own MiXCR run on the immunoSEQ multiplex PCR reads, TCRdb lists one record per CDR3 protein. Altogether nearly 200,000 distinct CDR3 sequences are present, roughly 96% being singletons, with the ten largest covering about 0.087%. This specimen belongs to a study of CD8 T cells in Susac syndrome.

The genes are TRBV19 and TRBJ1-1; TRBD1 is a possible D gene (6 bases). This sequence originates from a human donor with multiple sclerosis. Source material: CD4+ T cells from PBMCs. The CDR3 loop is CASTDGQTTEAFF. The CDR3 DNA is TGTGCCAGTACCGACGGACAGACCACTGAAGCTTTCTTT.